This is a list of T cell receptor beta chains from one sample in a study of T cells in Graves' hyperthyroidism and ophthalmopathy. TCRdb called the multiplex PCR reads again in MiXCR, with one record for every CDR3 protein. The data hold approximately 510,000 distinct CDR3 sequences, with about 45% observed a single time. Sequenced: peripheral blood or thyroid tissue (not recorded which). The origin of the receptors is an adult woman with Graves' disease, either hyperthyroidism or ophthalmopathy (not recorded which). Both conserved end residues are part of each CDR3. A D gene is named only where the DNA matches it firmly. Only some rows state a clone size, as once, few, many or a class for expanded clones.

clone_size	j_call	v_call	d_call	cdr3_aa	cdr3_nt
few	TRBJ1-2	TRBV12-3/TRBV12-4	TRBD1	CASSSRTGKHGYTF	TGTGCCAGCAGTTCCAGGACAGGGAAGCATGGCTACACCTTC
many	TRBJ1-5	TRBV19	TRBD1	CASNPTGGNQPQHF	TGTGCCAGTAACCCGACAGGGGGGAATCAGCCCCAGCATTTT
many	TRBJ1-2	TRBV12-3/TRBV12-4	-	CASTAGSGRLSYGYTF	TGTGCCAGCACGGCTGGGTCGGGGAGGCTATCCTATGGCTACACCTTC
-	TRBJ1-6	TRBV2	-	CASSAGRAGNSPLHF	TGTGCCAGCAGTGCGGGCAGGGCTGGTAATTCACCCCTCCACTTT
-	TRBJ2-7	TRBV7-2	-	CASSSTEKPGQYF	TGTGCCAGCAGCTCTACAGAGAAACCCGGGCAGTACTTC
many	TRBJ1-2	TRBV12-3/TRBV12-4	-	CASNFASNYGYTF	TGTGCCAGCAATTTTGCATCTAACTATGGCTACACCTTC
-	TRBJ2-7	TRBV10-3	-	CAGSYSTPVSVQYF	TGTGCCGGCAGTTACTCGACGCCAGTTTCTGTGCAGTACTTC
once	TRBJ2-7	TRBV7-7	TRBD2	CASSRPGLAGATGSYEQYF	TGTGCCAGCAGCCGGCCGGGACTAGCGGGAGCAACGGGGTCCTACGAGCAGTACTTC
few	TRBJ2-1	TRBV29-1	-	CSVEGVAYNEQFF	TGCAGCGTTGAAGGGGTTGCGTACAATGAGCAGTTCTTC
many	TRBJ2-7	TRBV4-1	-	CASSQDGITSYEQYF	TGCGCCAGCAGCCAAGATGGTATCACCTCCTACGAGCAGTACTTC
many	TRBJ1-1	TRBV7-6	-	CASSIQVGEAFF	TGTGCCAGCAGCATACAGGTTGGCGAAGCTTTCTTT
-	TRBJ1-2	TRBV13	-	CASSYRVKLGDYGYTF	TGTGCCAGCAGCTACAGGGTGAAACTAGGTGACTATGGCTACACCTTC
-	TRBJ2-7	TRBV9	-	CALGFPSYEQYF	TGTGCCCTGGGTTTCCCTTCCTACGAGCAGTACTTC
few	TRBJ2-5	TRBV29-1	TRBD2	CSVALAGGPETQYF	TGCAGCGTCGCACTAGCGGGAGGGCCAGAGACCCAGTACTTC
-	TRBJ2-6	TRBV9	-	CASSQVGAADLSGANVLTF	TGTGCCAGCAGCCAGGTAGGGGCTGCCGATCTCTCTGGGGCCAACGTCCTGACTTTC
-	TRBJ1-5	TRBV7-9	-	CASSFTWRQDQPQHF	TGTGCCAGCAGCTTTACGTGGAGGCAGGATCAGCCCCAGCATTTT
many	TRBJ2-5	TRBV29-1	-	CSAGWGQETQYF	TGCAGCGCAGGGTGGGGGCAAGAGACCCAGTACTTC
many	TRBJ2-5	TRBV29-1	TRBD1	CSVMGQGRDTQYF	TGCAGCGTTATGGGACAGGGGCGGGACACCCAGTACTTC
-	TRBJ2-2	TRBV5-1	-	CASSFSPQGLTGELFF	TGCGCCAGCAGCTTCAGCCCACAGGGTCTCACCGGGGAGCTGTTTTTT
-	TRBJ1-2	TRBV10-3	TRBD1	CAISEVTTGEYGYTF	TGTGCCATCAGTGAGGTTACTACAGGGGAATATGGCTACACCTTC
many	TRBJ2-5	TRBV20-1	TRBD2	CSARDSIGTSGRETQYF	TGCAGTGCTAGAGATAGTATCGGGACTAGCGGGAGGGAGACCCAGTACTTC
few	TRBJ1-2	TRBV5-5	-	CASSLAGDGGYTF	TGTGCCAGCAGCTTGGCAGGGGACGGCGGCTACACCTTC
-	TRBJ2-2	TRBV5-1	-	CASSFDGTDHTGELFF	TGCGCCAGCAGCTTCGACGGGACGGACCACACCGGGGAGCTGTTTTTT
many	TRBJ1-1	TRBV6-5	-	CASSYSVRGGTEAFF	TGTGCCAGCAGTTACTCAGTAAGGGGGGGCACTGAAGCTTTCTTT
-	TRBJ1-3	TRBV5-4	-	CASSSPDGSSGNTIYF	TGTGCCAGCAGTAGTCCTGACGGATCCTCTGGAAACACCATATATTTT
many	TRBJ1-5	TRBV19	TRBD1	CASSPRTGMRGQPQHF	TGTGCCAGTAGTCCCCGGACAGGGATGCGCGGTCAGCCCCAGCATTTT
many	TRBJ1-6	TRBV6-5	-	CASSRLNSPLHF	TGTGCCAGCAGCCGCTTGAATTCACCCCTCCACTTT
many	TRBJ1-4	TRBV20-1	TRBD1	CSANTGQTNEKLFF	TGCAGTGCTAATACGGGACAGACGAATGAAAAACTGTTTTTT
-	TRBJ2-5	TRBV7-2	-	CASSGYQGTQYF	TGTGCCAGCAGCGGCTATCAGGGGACCCAGTACTTC
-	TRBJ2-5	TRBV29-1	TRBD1	CTQGQAPTTQYF	TGCACCCAAGGACAGGCCCCTACGACCCAGTACTTC
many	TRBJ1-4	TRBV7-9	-	CASSLARGLDEKLFF	TGTGCCAGCAGCTTAGCTAGGGGTTTGGACGAAAAACTGTTTTTT
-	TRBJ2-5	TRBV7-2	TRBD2	CASSRTGGYRETQYF	TGTGCCAGCAGCCGAACGGGGGGGTATCGAGAGACCCAGTACTTC
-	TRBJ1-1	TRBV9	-	CASSVAAGGAEAFF	TGTGCCAGCAGCGTAGCAGCGGGAGGGGCTGAAGCTTTCTTT
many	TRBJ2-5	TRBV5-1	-	CASSEEQGYSETQYF	TGCGCCAGCAGCGAGGAACAGGGTTATTCGGAGACCCAGTACTTC
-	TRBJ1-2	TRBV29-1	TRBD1	CSIRTGAGGYTF	TGCAGCATTCGGACAGGGGCTGGAGGCTACACCTTC
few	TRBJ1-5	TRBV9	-	CASSASGTANQPQHF	TGTGCCAGCAGCGCATCCGGGACGGCGAATCAGCCCCAGCATTTT
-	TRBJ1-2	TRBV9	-	CASSFGTDRLGGYTF	TGTGCCAGCAGCTTTGGGACGGACCGCCTGGGGGGCTACACCTTC
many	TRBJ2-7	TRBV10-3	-	CAISESLSGASYEQYF	TGTGCCATCAGTGAGTCGTTGAGCGGAGCCTCCTACGAGCAGTACTTC
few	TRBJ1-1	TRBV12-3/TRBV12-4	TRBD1	CASSPTGVAFF	TGTGCCAGCAGTCCCACAGGGGTAGCTTTCTTT
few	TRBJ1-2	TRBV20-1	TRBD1	CSARTGDTSGDDGYTF	TGCAGTGCTAGGACAGGGGACACTTCCGGGGACGATGGCTACACCTTC
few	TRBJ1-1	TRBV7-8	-	CASRADWSNTEAFF	TGTGCCAGCAGAGCTGATTGGTCGAACACTGAAGCTTTCTTT
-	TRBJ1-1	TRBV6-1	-	CASSEGGWSIQSMNTEAFF	TGTGCCAGCAGTGAAGGGGGGTGGTCCATCCAGTCCATGAACACTGAAGCTTTCTTT
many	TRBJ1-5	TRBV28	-	CASRPHRINQPQHF	TGTGCCAGCAGGCCACATAGGATCAATCAGCCCCAGCATTTT
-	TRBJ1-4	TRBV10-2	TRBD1	CASSQGTAAKLFF	TGCGCCAGCAGCCAGGGGACAGCAGCAAAACTGTTTTTT
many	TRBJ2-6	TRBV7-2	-	CASTQPFSGANVLTF	TGTGCCAGCACACAGCCCTTCTCTGGGGCCAACGTCCTGACTTTC
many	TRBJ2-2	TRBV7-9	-	CASSLTSRNTGELFF	TGTGCCAGCAGCCTAACATCGAGGAACACCGGGGAGCTGTTTTTT
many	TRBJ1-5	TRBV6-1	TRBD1	CASSPTGYNQPQHF	TGTGCCAGCAGCCCGACAGGGTATAATCAGCCCCAGCATTTT
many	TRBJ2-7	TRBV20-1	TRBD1	CSAREWRGTGTYEQYF	TGCAGTGCTAGAGAATGGAGAGGGACAGGGACCTACGAGCAGTACTTC
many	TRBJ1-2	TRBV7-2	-	CASSLAGVRGYTF	TGTGCCAGCAGCTTAGCAGGGGTACGCGGCTACACCTTC
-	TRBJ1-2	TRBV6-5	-	CASTLLGQSVGYTF	TGTGCCAGCACCTTACTCGGACAGAGCGTAGGCTACACCTTC
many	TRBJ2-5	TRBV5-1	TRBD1	CASSLMGTTGEETQYF	TGCGCCAGCAGCTTGATGGGAACGACAGGGGAAGAGACCCAGTACTTC
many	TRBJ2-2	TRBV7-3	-	CASSMGPPAAGELFF	TGTGCCAGCAGCATGGGCCCTCCGGCAGCTGGGGAGCTGTTTTTT
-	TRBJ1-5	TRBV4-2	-	CASSQDGIGWQPQHF	TGTGCCAGCAGCCAAGATGGGATAGGGTGGCAGCCCCAGCATTTT
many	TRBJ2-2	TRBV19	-	CASRPTGTGELFF	TGTGCCAGTAGGCCGACAGGAACCGGGGAGCTGTTTTTT